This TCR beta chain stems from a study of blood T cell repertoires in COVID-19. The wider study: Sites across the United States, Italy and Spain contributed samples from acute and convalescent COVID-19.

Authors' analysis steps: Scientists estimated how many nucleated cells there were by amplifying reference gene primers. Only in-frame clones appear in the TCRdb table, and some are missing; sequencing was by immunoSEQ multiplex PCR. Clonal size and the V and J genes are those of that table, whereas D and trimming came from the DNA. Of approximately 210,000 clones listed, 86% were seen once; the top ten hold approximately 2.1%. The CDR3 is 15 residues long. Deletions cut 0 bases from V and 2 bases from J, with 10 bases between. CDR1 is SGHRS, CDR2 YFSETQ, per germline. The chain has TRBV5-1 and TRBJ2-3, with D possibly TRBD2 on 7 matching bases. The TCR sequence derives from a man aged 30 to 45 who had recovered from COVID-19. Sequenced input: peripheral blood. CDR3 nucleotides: TGCGCCAGCAGCTTGGGTGCGGGGGCCACAGATACGCAGTATTTT. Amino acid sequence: CASSLGAGATDTQYF.